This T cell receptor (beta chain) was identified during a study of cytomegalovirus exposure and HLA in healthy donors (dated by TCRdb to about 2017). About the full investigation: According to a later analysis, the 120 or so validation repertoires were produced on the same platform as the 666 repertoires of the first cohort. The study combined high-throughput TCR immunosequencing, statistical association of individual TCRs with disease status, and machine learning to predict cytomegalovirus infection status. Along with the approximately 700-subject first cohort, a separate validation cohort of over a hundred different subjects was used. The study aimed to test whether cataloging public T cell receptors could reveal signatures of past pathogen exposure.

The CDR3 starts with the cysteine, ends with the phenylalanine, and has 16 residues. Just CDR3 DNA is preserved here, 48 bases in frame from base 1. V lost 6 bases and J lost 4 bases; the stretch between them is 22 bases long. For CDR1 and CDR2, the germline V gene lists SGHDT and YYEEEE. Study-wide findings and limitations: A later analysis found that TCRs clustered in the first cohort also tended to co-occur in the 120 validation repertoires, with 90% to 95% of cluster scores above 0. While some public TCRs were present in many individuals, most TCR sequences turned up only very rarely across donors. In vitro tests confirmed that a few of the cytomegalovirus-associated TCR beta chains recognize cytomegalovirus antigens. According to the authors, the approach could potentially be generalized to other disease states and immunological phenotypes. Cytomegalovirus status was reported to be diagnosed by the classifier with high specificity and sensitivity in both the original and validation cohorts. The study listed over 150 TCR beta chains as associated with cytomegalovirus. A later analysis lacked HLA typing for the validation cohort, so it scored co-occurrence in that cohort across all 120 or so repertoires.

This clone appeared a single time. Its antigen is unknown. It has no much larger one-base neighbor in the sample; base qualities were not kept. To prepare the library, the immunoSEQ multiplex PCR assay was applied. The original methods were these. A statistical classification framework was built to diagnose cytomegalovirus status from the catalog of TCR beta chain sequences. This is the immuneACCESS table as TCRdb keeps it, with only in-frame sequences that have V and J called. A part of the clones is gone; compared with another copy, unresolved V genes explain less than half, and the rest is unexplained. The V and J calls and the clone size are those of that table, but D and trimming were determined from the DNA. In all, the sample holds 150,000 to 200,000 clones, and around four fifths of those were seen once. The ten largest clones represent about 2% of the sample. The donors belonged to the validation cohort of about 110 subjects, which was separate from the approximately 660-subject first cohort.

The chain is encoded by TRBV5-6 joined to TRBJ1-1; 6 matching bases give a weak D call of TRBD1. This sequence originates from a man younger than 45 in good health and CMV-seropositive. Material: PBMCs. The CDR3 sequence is CASTEGETGPSTEAFF. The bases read TGTGCCAGCACTGAAGGAGAGACAGGTCCCAGCACTGAAGCTTTCTTT.